This T cell receptor (beta chain) is drawn from a study of pediatric ulcerative colitis. Study as a whole: Ulcerative colitis patients had pancolitis or left-sided colitis, with confirming histology.

Data came from immunoSEQ multiplex PCR; TCRdb stores just in-frame clones and leaves some out. The sample yields roughly 70,000 clones, less than 90% seen once. The sequencing input was blood. This TCR was recovered from a boy aged 5-17 years with severe ulcerative colitis.

CDR3 protein: CASSRTSVEQFF. The DNA of the CDR3 is TGCGCCAGCAGCCGTACTAGCGTAGAGCAGTTCTTC. This chain uses TRBV5-1 with TRBJ2-1; 7 nucleotides line up with TRBD2. The germline V gene has CDR1 SGHRS and CDR2 YFSETQ. This CDR3 spans 12 amino acids. Losses at the gene ends were 4 bases for V and 10 bases for J; bases not matched to a gene: 5.